Listed below are T cell receptor beta chains from one sample, sequenced in a study of CD8 T cells in ankylosing spondylitis. Each CDR3 protein is one row after TCRdb ran MiXCR on the 5' RACE reads. The sample contains about 360,000 distinct CDR3 sequences, 20% to 25% of which appear only once. The sample comprised blood, either unsorted or a sorted T cell fraction (not recorded which). The receptors shown here come from a male donor with ankylosing spondylitis or in good health (not recorded which). Both conserved end residues are trimmed from each CDR3. The order of the fields is V gene, clone size, CDR3 protein. Rows give clone size only sometimes, using once, few, many, or a class for an expanded clone.

>TRBV27|few
ASKEVSSYEQY
>TRBV7-9|few
ASSPDNYGYT
>TRBV5-1|-
ASSLRQGFPEAF
>TRBV2|-
ARSEGLADYNEQF
>TRBV24-1|-
ATSDLLADTQY
>TRBV6-1|-
ASSATGIGTDTQY
>TRBV20-1|few
SARENTEAF
>TRBV28|few
ASSYRANTGELF
>TRBV12-3/TRBV12-4|-
ASSLAGGWDIQY
>TRBV7-9|few
ASSFFGGAGETQY
>TRBV27|few
ASSFRGSAYGYT
>TRBV5-1|-
ASSLDPFMNTEAF
>TRBV12-3/TRBV12-4|-
ASAFAQGYEQY
>TRBV11-2|-
ASSPPSRVHEQF
>TRBV7-3|few
ASSLRPDSPLH
>TRBV12-3/TRBV12-4|-
ASIPSVIGELF
>TRBV28|-
ASSSTGQRYQPQH
>TRBV3-1|-
ASGISGGRQETQY
>TRBV19|-
ASSIGVRVPADTQY
>TRBV29-1|-
SVVGQGFPSSYNEQF
>TRBV11-2|-
ASSHPKTGTEYEQY
>TRBV12-3/TRBV12-4|-
ASNTRQDGKGDTQY
>TRBV13|-
ASSFGAETQY
>TRBV20-1|many
SARDLNGNQPQH
>TRBV11-2|-
ASSPPIINIQY
>TRBV30|-
AWSVSSYEQY
>TRBV10-3|-
AISPSTAIAYEQY
>TRBV4-1|few
ASSQVPALAYEQY
>TRBV7-9|-
ASSLAGALPYEQY
>TRBV20-1|-
SARELGGGQPQH
>TRBV6-4|few
ASSVNGNLGEQY
>TRBV7-6|-
ASSLGAGVDERF
>TRBV28|-
ASSSLTGWRYGYT
>TRBV10-2|-
ASSPGLFGELF
>TRBV2|-
ASSGVGLLTDTQY
>TRBV4-1|few
ASSLQPGQGAIDEQF
>TRBV9|once
ASSAKAGGAYEQY
>TRBV15|-
ATSRERTVDEQF
>TRBV11-2|-
ASTAYLDITYEQY
>TRBV28|-
ASKGTGGLSNQPQH
>TRBV24-1|many
ATSDPDSYEQY
>TRBV27|-
ASSNRVEEQF
>TRBV7-9|-
ASSLVGGETGLYEQY
>TRBV30|few
AWTLAGNTDTQY